A single sample gave rise to the 30 T cell receptor beta chains below, sequenced in a study of control samples from healthy donors and cancer patients. Generated by immunoSEQ multiplex PCR, the TCRdb table keeps only in-frame clones and is missing some. The sample consists of tens of thousands of clones, roughly nine tenths of them appearing once. Sequencing was carried out using PBMCs. These receptors all stem from a man in his fifties or sixties with colorectal cancer.

The chain recombines TRBV6-1 with TRBJ2-7; a weak D match, TRBD1 (5 bases). This CDR3 contains 15 residues. The ends were cut back, 0 bases at V and 2 bases at J, with 11 bases in the middle. Germline values: CDR1 MNHNS, CDR2 SASEGT. CDR3 DNA sequence: TGTGCCAGCAGTGAAGCTCAGGGAAATCCCTACGAGCAGTACTTC. Its translation: CASSEAQGNPYEQYF.

This clone was found a few times. This sequence joins TRBV2 and TRBJ2-7; D is tentatively TRBD1 or TRBD2 (6 bases each). The CDR3 has 15 amino acids. Germline CDR1 reads SNHLY; CDR2 reads FYNNEI. V dropped 6 bases and J dropped 3 bases, with 18 bases sitting between them. The CDR3 loop reads CASSQKGGRGYEQYF. The DNA of the CDR3 is TGTGCCAGCAGCCAAAAGGGGGGCAGGGGCTACGAGCAGTACTTC.

This chain links TRBV5-6 with TRBJ2-5; D gene uncertain. Trimming removed 1 base at V and 2 bases at J, with 9 bases between. In germline, CDR1 is SGHDT, CDR2 YYEEEE. The CDR3 contains 14 residues. The CDR3 sequence: CASSLRTPQETQYF. CDR3 nucleotide sequence: TGTGCCAGCAGCTTGAGGACGCCACAAGAGACCCAGTACTTC.

This chain joins TRBV4-1 and TRBJ1-1; TRBD1 matches at 7 bases. The V segment lost 3 bases and the J segment 5 bases; nucleotides outside the gene matches: 6. The CDR3 loop spans 14 amino acids. Germline lookup yields CDR1 MGHRA and CDR2 YSYEKL. The CDR3: CASSQRSGQTEAFF. The CDR3 DNA reads TGCGCCAGCAGCCAGCGCTCGGGACAGACTGAAGCTTTCTTT.

The J gene is TRBJ2-5, the V gene TRBV3-1 (or the pseudogene TRBV3-2); 11 bases are a match to TRBD2. CDR3 length equals 18 residues. In germline, CDR1 is LGHDT, CDR2 YNNKEL (reference sequence). The V and J ends lost 4 bases and 4 bases, in that order; junction bases with no gene match: 14. The CDR3 is CASSRKTSGALGAETQYF. The CDR3 nucleotides read TGTGCCAGCAGCCGAAAGACTAGCGGGGCGCTCGGGGCAGAGACCCAGTACTTC.

The chain recombines TRBV9 with TRBJ1-3; a possible D gene is TRBD1 (5 bases). V lost 0 bases and J lost 0, with 7 bases in between. CDR1 SGDLS and CDR2 YYNGEE come from the germline V gene. This CDR3 spans 15 amino acids. The CDR3 protein is CASSVGDRSGNTIYF. CDR3 DNA: TGTGCCAGCAGCGTAGGGGACCGCTCTGGAAACACCATATATTTT.

This clone was found once. V gene TRBV3-1 (or the pseudogene TRBV3-2) combines with J gene TRBJ2-7; D is possibly TRBD1 or TRBD2 (5 bases each). Trimming pared 2 bases from V and 7 bases from J, leaving 21 bases between. Germline loops: CDR1 LGHDT, CDR2 YNNKEL (reference sequence). This CDR3 has 16 residues. This chain's CDR3 is CASSQLLGTPLKEQYF. For the CDR3, the DNA is TGTGCCAGCAGCCAACTCCTCGGGACCCCGCTCAAGGAGCAGTACTTC.

V gene TRBV18 combines with J gene TRBJ2-5; D gene ambiguous. Germline assignment: CDR1 KGHSH and CDR2 LQKENI. V was pared by 3 bases and J by 0 bases, with 8 bases between. The CDR3 extends over 14 amino acids. CDR3 DNA: TGTGCCAGCTCACCTTCACGGAACCAAGAGACCCAGTACTTC. Its protein is CASSPSRNQETQYF.

The chain recombines TRBV5-1 with TRBJ2-1, with 8 nucleotides matching TRBD2. Germline V CDR1 and CDR2: SGHRS, YFSETQ. After removal of 4 bases from V and 4 bases from J, the junction contained 4 bases not matched to a gene. CDR3 length equals 14 residues. In nucleotides, the CDR3 is TGCGCCAGCAGCCCGGGGGGGGGTTACAATGAGCAGTTCTTC. Its translation is CASSPGGGYNEQFF.

This chain uses TRBV9 with TRBJ1-6; 9 bases are a match to TRBD1. CDR3 length equals 15 residues. V lost 4 bases and J lost 7; bases outside the gene matches: 6. From germline, CDR1 is SGDLS and CDR2 YYNGEE. CDR3 loop: CASSQSGTGNSPLHF. The CDR3 DNA reads as TGTGCCAGCAGCCAGAGTGGGACAGGGAATTCACCCCTCCACTTT.

The rearrangement uses TRBV28 and TRBJ2-4; tentative D call: TRBD1 (5 bases). This CDR3 region has 14 residues. CDR1 MDHEN and CDR2 SYDVKM come from the germline V gene. Trimming took off 6 bases at V and 4 bases at J, with 13 bases between the two ends. CDR3 loop: CASRKTALKNIQYF. For the CDR3, the DNA is TGTGCCAGCAGGAAGACAGCTCTAAAAAACATTCAGTACTTC.

The V gene is TRBV6-5, the J gene TRBJ2-6; D perhaps matches TRBD2 (5 bases). CDR3 size: 14 residues. CDR1 is MNHEY and CDR2 is SVGAGI in the germline V gene. V lost 8 bases and J 2 bases, leaving 10 bases between the germline ends. This CDR3 is CASADWTGANVLTF. CDR3 sequence (DNA): TGTGCCAGCGCGGACTGGACTGGGGCCAACGTCCTGACTTTC.

The gene calls are TRBV2 and TRBJ2-3; TRBD2 aligns across 8 bases. V trimming: 3 bases; J trimming: 0 bases; junction bases outside the gene matches: 17. Germline V gene lookup returns CDR1 SNHLY and CDR2 FYNNEI. This CDR3 comprises 20 residues. The DNA of the CDR3 is TGTGCCAGCAGTGAGAGAAAGGTTCGGCGGGGGGTCACTAGCACAGATACGCAGTATTTT. The encoded protein is CASSERKVRRGVTSTDTQYF.

The DNA of the CDR3 is TGCGCCAGCACCGTTGGTTTGGGGTTCCAAGAGACCCAGTACTTC. It is translated as CASTVGLGFQETQYF. The chain links TRBV5-1 to TRBJ2-5, with unresolved D. Trimming left V 6 bases short and J 1 base short, with 16 bases between. CDR3 length: 15 amino acids. Looked up from germline, CDR1 is SGHRS and CDR2 is YFSETQ.

Of note for this clone: The same CDR3 can be traced to other DNA sequences in this sample. The V gene is TRBV18, the J gene TRBJ1-3; D call uncertain. V was shortened by 1 base and J by 1 base, with 5 bases between the two germline ends. CDR1 and CDR2 (germline): KGHSH, LQKENI. This CDR3 is built from 14 residues. Written as DNA, the CDR3 is TGTGCCAGCTCACCACAGGGTTCTGGAAACACCATATATTTT. It is translated as CASSPQGSGNTIYF.

About this clone itself: At one end the junction does not follow the germline gene, possibly because of a read error. V gene TRBV12-3 or TRBV12-4 combines with J gene TRBJ1-5; TRBD1 aligns across 7 bases. There are 13 residues in the CDR3. CDR3: CVSRGTANQPQHF. The CDR3 DNA follows: TGTGTCAGCAGAGGGACAGCGAATCAGCCCCAGCATTTT.

The chain combines TRBV19 with TRBJ2-1, with D possibly being TRBD2 (6 bases). Germline CDR1 is LNHDA and CDR2 is SQIVND (reference sequence). This CDR3 spans 13 amino acids. V lost 6 bases, J lost 3 bases, and 9 bases lay in between. Here the CDR3 reads CASSLEGYNEQFF. The CDR3 region has the DNA TGTGCCAGTAGCTTGGAGGGCTACAATGAGCAGTTCTTC.

The chain recombines TRBV11-2 with TRBJ2-3, with D perhaps TRBD2 (6 bases). Trimming removed 0 bases at V and 1 base at J, with 11 bases between. The CDR3 consists of 16 residues. The germline CDR1 and CDR2 sequences are SGHAT and FQNNGV. The CDR3 reads CASSLDGWRGTDTQYF. The CDR3 bases are TGTGCCAGCAGCTTAGATGGTTGGAGGGGCACAGATACGCAGTATTTT.

The DNA for the CDR3 is TGTGCCAGCAGCAAAGTTGGGACAGGGGATACTCAGCCCCAGCATTTT. Translated: CASSKVGTGDTQPQHF. The rearrangement joins TRBV21-1 to TRBJ1-5; the D call of TRBD1 is as the table states it, not checked on the DNA. TRBV21-1 is reported as a pseudogene. The CDR3 is 16 amino acids.

This sequence joins TRBV9 and TRBJ1-2; 7 bases are shared with TRBD1. Germline trimming cut 0 bases from V and 6 bases from J; bases unmatched to any gene: 11. Germline CDR1 and CDR2: SGDLS and YYNGEE. CDR3 length equals 16 residues. CDR3 region: CASSVASLTGVNGYTF. The CDR3 DNA reads TGTGCCAGCAGCGTAGCCTCCCTTACAGGGGTCAATGGCTACACCTTC.

The table lists this clone with a few counts. V and J are TRBV6-5 and TRBJ2-7; 7 bases match TRBD1. Germline V lookup: CDR1 MNHEY, CDR2 SVGAGI. The CDR3 has 12 residues. The trim removed 7 bases at V and 6 bases at J, leaving 6 bases unmatched. CDR3 protein: CASTPTGVEQYF. The CDR3 DNA is TGTGCCAGCACCCCAACAGGGGTCGAGCAGTACTTC.

The CDR3 sequence: CASSQEAAGSYEQYF. DNA of the CDR3: TGTGCCAGCAGCCAAGAGGCAGCGGGGAGCTACGAGCAGTACTTC. This rearrangement joins TRBV4-2 to TRBJ2-7; 7 bases line up with TRBD2. The V and J ends lost 0 bases and 3 bases, in that order; junction bases with no gene match: 5. Germline CDR1 reads LGHNA; CDR2 reads YNFKEQ. The CDR3 totals 15 residues.

V gene TRBV11-2 combines with J gene TRBJ2-3; no clear D gene. The V end lost 5 bases, the J end lost 0 bases, and 9 bases lay between the germline ends. This CDR3 is built from 14 residues. Germline V gene lookup returns CDR1 SGHAT and CDR2 FQNNGV. The DNA for the CDR3 is TGTGCCAGCAGCCCCCAGTACAGCACAGATACGCAGTATTTT. It codes for CASSPQYSTDTQYF.

CDR3 coding DNA: TGTGCCATCAGTGAGACCCAGGGAAACTATGGCTACACCTTC. Protein sequence: CAISETQGNYGYTF. V and J are TRBV10-3 and TRBJ1-2; perhaps TRBD1 as D (5 bases). The CDR3 length is 14 residues. Germline V CDR1 and CDR2: ENHRY, SYGVKD. The ends were cut back, 2 bases at V and 2 bases at J, with 9 bases in the middle.

The chain carries TRBV2 and TRBJ2-5; 11 bases are shared with TRBD2. The CDR3 extends over 15 amino acids. Germline assignment: CDR1 SNHLY and CDR2 FYNNEI. Trimming removed 4 bases from V and 2 bases from J; junction bases left unmatched: 3. The DNA of the CDR3 is TGTGCCAGCAGTGGACTAGCGGGAAATCAAGAGACCCAGTACTTC. It specifies CASSGLAGNQETQYF.

This clone was counted a single time. The chain is built from TRBV6-1 and TRBJ1-5; no reliable D call. Germline CDR1 MNHNS, CDR2 SASEGT. The CDR3 totals 14 residues. Trimming removed 0 bases from V and 5 bases from J, with 8 bases in between. The DNA of the CDR3 is TGTGCCAGCAGTGAAGCAGGATATCATCAGCCCCAGCATTTT. Its protein product is CASSEAGYHQPQHF.

The rearrangement joins TRBV5-4 to TRBJ2-2; D is possibly TRBD1 (5 bases). CDR3 length equals 15 residues. The V gene's germline CDR1 is SGHNT and CDR2 YYREEE (reference sequence). Trimming left V 2 bases short and J 0 bases short, with 8 bases between. The CDR3 region is CASSFAQANTGELFF. In DNA form, the CDR3 reads TGTGCCAGCAGCTTTGCACAGGCGAACACCGGGGAGCTGTTTTTT.

V and J are TRBV15 and TRBJ2-7; D gene uncertain. Looked up from germline, CDR1 is LNHNV and CDR2 is YYDKDF (reference sequence). There are 15 residues in the CDR3. The ends were cut back, 1 base at V and 0 bases at J, with 10 bases in the middle. CDR3: CATSRVVGVSYEQYF. The CDR3 bases are TGTGCCACCAGCAGAGTGGTGGGCGTCTCCTACGAGCAGTACTTC.

The genes are TRBV4-1 and TRBJ2-3; D possibly matches TRBD1 or TRBD2 (5 bases each). Germline assignment: CDR1 MGHRA and CDR2 YSYEKL. With 5 bases removed from V and 6 bases from J, the gap between germline ends came to 21 bases. This CDR3 region has 16 residues. The DNA of the CDR3 is TGCGCCAGCAGCTTTACAGAGAGGGGTGCCTTGGATACGCAGTATTTT. Its translation is CASSFTERGALDTQYF.

The chain recombines TRBV5-6 with TRBJ2-1, with 8 bases matching TRBD1. CDR3 length: 15 amino acids. The germline gives CDR1 SGHDT, CDR2 YYEEEE. The trim removed 1 base at V and 2 bases at J, leaving 2 bases unmatched. The CDR3 DNA is TGTGCCAGCAGCTTGTGGGACAGGACCTACAATGAGCAGTTCTTC. Translating it yields CASSLWDRTYNEQFF. Full variable domain (rest looked up from reference TRBV5-6 and TRBJ2-1): DAGVTQSPTHLIKTRGQQVTLRCSPKSGHDTVSWYQQALGQGPQFIFQYYEEEERQRGNFPDRFSGHQFPNYSSELNVNALLLGDSALYLCASSLWDRTYNEQFFGPGTRLTVL.